Shown below are 9 T cell receptor beta chains from a single sample sequenced in a study of T-cell reconstitution after alpha-beta-depleted transplantation in children. Preparation of the TCRbeta library was carried out with unique molecular identifiers. TCRdb fed the PCR reads into MiXCR, producing one record per CDR3 protein. The sample includes some 72,000 distinct CDR3 sequences, about 7% of them seen just once. The sequences come from PBMCs from the stem cell graft donor, collected from the stem cell graft. The receptors stem from a human donor who donated a stem cell graft to a child with acute lymphoblastic leukemia.

This clonotype was counted ten times or more. The V call is TRBV5-1, the J call TRBJ2-1, with 12 nucleotides matching TRBD1. The CDR3 is made up of 15 amino acids. Trimming took 2 bases from V and 6 from J; bases not matched to a gene: 3. Germline V gene sequence: CDR1 SGHRS, CDR2 YFSETQ. The CDR3 protein is CASSFGTGGSNEQFF. CDR3 in DNA: TGCGCCAGCAGCTTCGGGACAGGGGGCTCCAATGAGCAGTTCTTC. The full variable domain, with the rest looked up from reference TRBV5-1 and TRBJ2-1, is KAGVTQTPRYLIKTRGQQVTLSCSPISGHRSVSWYQQTPGQGLQFLFEYFSETQRNKGNFPGRFSGRQFSNSRSEMNVSTLELGDSALYLCASSFGTGGSNEQFFGPGTRLTVL.

This chain joins TRBV20-1 and TRBJ2-3; D remains ambiguous. Looked up from germline, CDR1 is DFQATT and CDR2 is SNEGSKA (reference sequence). Trimming removed 1 base at V and 10 bases at J, with 24 bases between. The CDR3 is made up of 16 amino acids. The CDR3 spells CSARVIGPIGPVAQYF. The CDR3 nucleotides read TGCAGTGCTAGAGTGATTGGGCCGATCGGTCCAGTCGCGCAGTATTTT.

The chain recombines TRBV29-1 with TRBJ2-1, with D unresolved. From germline, CDR1 is SQVTM and CDR2 ANQGSEA. The CDR3 totals 11 residues. Trimming left V 8 bases short and J 6 bases short, with 11 bases between. The CDR3 region is CSFWRGNEQFF. The CDR3, as DNA: TGCAGCTTTTGGAGAGGCAATGAGCAGTTCTTC.

The chain couples TRBV20-1 to TRBJ2-1; D possibly corresponds to TRBD1 (5 bases). Germline CDR1 DFQATT, CDR2 SNEGSKA (reference sequence). The CDR3 consists of 16 residues. The ends were cut back, 0 bases at V and 6 bases at J, with 18 bases in the middle. The CDR3 nucleotides read TGCAGTGCTAGAGAGGGGCTAGGCACAATCGGCAATGAGCAGTTCTTC. Protein: CSAREGLGTIGNEQFF.

This clonotype was counted many times. This sequence joins TRBV5-1 and TRBJ2-7; no clear D. The CDR3 length is 14 residues. V was cut by 4 bases and J by 3 bases, with 14 bases left in between. CDR1 and CDR2 (germline): SGHRS, YFSETQ. The CDR3 bases are TGCGCCAGCAGCCCCGCGGACGGGTACTACGAGCAGTACTTC. Encoded protein: CASSPADGYYEQYF.

This clonotype was picked up many times. The chain has TRBV9 and TRBJ2-6, with D unclear. The ends were cut back, 1 base at V and 4 bases at J, with 9 bases in the middle. Germline CDR1 reads SGDLS; CDR2 reads YYNGEE. The CDR3 runs to 15 residues. The chain's CDR3 is CASSVLGSGANVLTF. DNA of the CDR3: TGTGCCAGCAGCGTATTAGGGTCCGGGGCCAACGTCCTGACTTTC.

This clonotype was seen repeatedly, ten times or more. V usage is TRBV18 and J usage is TRBJ1-2; 7 bases match TRBD1. The V gene end was trimmed by 3 bases and the J gene end by 4 bases; junction bases not matched to a gene: 2. Per the germline V gene, CDR1 is KGHSH and CDR2 is LQKENI. This CDR3 comprises 13 residues. CDR3 bases: TGTGCCAGCTCACCGGACAGGAGCTATGGCTACACCTTC. As protein: CASSPDRSYGYTF.

This clonotype turned up a few times. V and J are TRBV7-2 and TRBJ1-1; D is unresolved. Germline assignment: CDR1 SGHTA and CDR2 FQGNSA. The CDR3 is 11 amino acids. V lost 4 bases to trimming and J lost 7 bases, with 7 bases between them. This chain's CDR3 is CASSSKGEAFF. CDR3 DNA: TGTGCCAGCAGCTCTAAAGGTGAAGCTTTCTTT.

This clonotype appeared many times. The chain links TRBV19 to TRBJ1-6; D is perhaps TRBD1 (6 bases). Germline V CDR1 and CDR2: LNHDA, SQIVND (reference sequence). The CDR3 spans 15 residues. With 5 bases removed from V and 7 bases from J, the gap between germline ends came to 15 bases. Here the CDR3 reads CASSVNGQNNSPLHF. CDR3 bases: TGTGCCAGTAGTGTTAATGGACAGAACAATTCACCCCTCCACTTT.